These 19 T cell receptor beta chains originate from one sample sequenced in a study of blood T cells in healthy people across ages. Through a sample-barcoded 5' primer and a J-beta primer mix, a second PCR was run for about 6 to 11 cycles. TCRdb re-called the 5' RACE reads through MiXCR, storing one row per CDR3 protein. The sample yields hundreds of thousands of distinct CDR3 sequences, roughly 50% seen once. Sequencing was carried out using blood. The receptors were gathered from a man in his forties or fifties in good health.

This clonotype has more than one count but fewer than ten. This sequence joins TRBV25-1 and TRBJ2-5, with 7 nucleotides matching TRBD1. V gave up 3 bases and J gave up 4 bases; unmatched junction bases: 14. Germline V gives CDR1 MGHDK, CDR2 SYGVNS. The CDR3 covers 17 residues. CDR3 amino acids: CASSDGWNDRDRETQYF. DNA for the CDR3: TGTGCCAGCAGTGATGGGTGGAATGACAGGGATCGAGAGACCCAGTACTTC.

The chain has TRBV7-2 and TRBJ2-4; D might be TRBD2 (5 bases). The CDR3 is made up of 16 amino acids. The germline CDR1 and CDR2 sequences are SGHTA and FQGNSA. V was shortened by 1 base and J by 3 bases, with 13 bases between the two germline ends. The CDR3 is CASSLVLARSKNIQYF. Written as DNA, the CDR3 is TGTGCCAGCAGCTTAGTCTTAGCGCGAAGCAAAAACATTCAGTACTTC.

The table lists this clonotype with a few counts. The chain couples TRBV11-2 to TRBJ2-3; D gene unclear. Germline lookup yields CDR1 SGHAT and CDR2 FQNNGV. The CDR3 covers 15 residues. Trimming pared 3 bases from V and 0 bases from J, leaving 10 bases between. The CDR3 protein is CASSFGVLSTDTQYF. CDR3 DNA sequence: TGTGCCAGCAGCTTTGGGGTTCTTAGCACAGATACGCAGTATTTT.

Concerning this clonotype: A read error may explain this, as a much larger clone is one base away. The rearrangement links TRBV7-2 to TRBJ1-2; D not certain. Trimming pared 5 bases from V and 7 bases from J, leaving 14 bases between. The germline gives CDR1 SGHTA, CDR2 FQGNSA. The length of the CDR3 is 13 residues. The CDR3: CASSVGWESGYTF. CDR3 DNA sequence: TGTGCCAGCAGCGTAGGGTGGGAGAGTGGCTACACCTTC. Drawing the rest from reference TRBV7-2 and TRBJ1-2, the complete variable domain is GAGVSQSPSNKVTEKGKDVELRCDPISGHTALYWYRQSLGQGLEFLIYFQGNSAPDKSGLPSDRFSAERTGGSVSTLTIQRTQQEDSAVYLCASSVGWESGYTFGSGTRLTVV.

V usage is TRBV29-1 and J usage is TRBJ2-2, with 7 bases identical to TRBD1. The CDR3 loop spans 16 amino acids. With V trimmed by 4 bases and J by 2 bases, 10 bases remained unmatched. In germline, CDR1 is SQVTM, CDR2 ANQGSEA. CDR3 loop: CSVAGYRGRNTGELFF. For the CDR3, the DNA is TGCAGCGTTGCGGGATACAGGGGAAGAAACACCGGGGAGCTGTTTTTT.

The genes are TRBV29-1 and TRBJ1-1; 7 nucleotides line up with TRBD1. The CDR3 sequence is 13 residues long. The germline gives CDR1 SQVTM, CDR2 ANQGSEA. The trim removed 7 bases at V and 5 bases at J, leaving 10 bases unmatched. CDR3 protein: CSANRGLGTEAFF. CDR3 in DNA: TGCAGCGCTAACAGGGGCCTCGGAACTGAAGCTTTCTTT.

CDR3 residues: CATSRVSYEQYF. In DNA form, the CDR3 reads TGTGCCACCAGCAGAGTCAGCTACGAGCAGTACTTC. The chain carries TRBV15 and TRBJ2-7; no definite D call. Germline V lookup: CDR1 LNHNV, CDR2 YYDKDF (reference sequence). V lost 1 base, J lost 3 bases, and 4 bases lay in between. CDR3 length equals 12 residues.

A few counts support this clonotype. The chain is built from TRBV6-5 and TRBJ2-7, with D perhaps being TRBD1 or TRBD2 (5 bases each). Germline V gives CDR1 MNHEY, CDR2 SVGAGI. Trimming stripped 6 bases from V and 0 bases from J, with 12 bases between. This CDR3 contains 14 residues. The CDR3 spells CASSAGTDSYEQYF. The CDR3 bases are TGTGCCAGCAGCGCCGGGACGGACTCCTACGAGCAGTACTTC.

This chain uses TRBV12-3 or TRBV12-4 with TRBJ2-1; TRBD2 aligns across 11 bases. Trimming cost V 8 bases and J 7 bases; bases outside gene matches: 7. There are 14 residues in the CDR3. The CDR3 nucleotides read TGTGCCAGCGAGGCTAGCGGGAGGTCTAATGAGCAGTTCTTC. Amino acid sequence: CASEASGRSNEQFF.

The V gene is TRBV10-3, the J gene TRBJ2-3; 11 nucleotides agree with TRBD1. Germline assignment: CDR1 ENHRY and CDR2 SYGVKD. V shed 8 bases, J shed 4 bases, and the junction held 5 bases outside the gene matches. The CDR3 has 14 residues. The CDR3 DNA sequence: TGTGCCATCTCCCGGGACAGGGGGTCAGATACGCAGTATTTT. Residues: CAISRDRGSDTQYF.

V and J are TRBV4-3 and TRBJ2-5, with 10 positions matching TRBD1. With V trimmed by 0 bases and J by 11 bases, 9 bases remained unmatched. Looked up from germline, CDR1 is LGHNA and CDR2 is YSLEER. The length of the CDR3 is 15 residues. CDR3: CASSQEDRGLDEQYF. The DNA of the CDR3 is TGCGCCAGCAGCCAAGAAGACAGGGGGCTAGATGAGCAGTACTTC.

J is TRBJ1-2 and V is TRBV11-2; 11 positions match TRBD1. CDR3 length equals 15 residues. Germline lookup yields CDR1 SGHAT and CDR2 FQNNGV. After removal of 4 bases from V and 4 bases from J, the junction contained 5 bases not matched to a gene. Here the CDR3 reads CASSSRTGGTYGYTF. The CDR3, as DNA: TGTGCCAGCAGCTCGCGGACAGGGGGCACCTATGGCTACACCTTC.

This clonotype was found many times. V is TRBV28 and J is TRBJ2-4; 12 bases fit TRBD2. With 7 bases clipped from V and 7 bases from J, the junction kept 14 bases outside the gene matches. Germline loops: CDR1 MDHEN, CDR2 SYDVKM. The CDR3 has 17 amino acids. The CDR3 nucleotides read TGTGCCAGCACCAACCCAGGACTAGCGGGAACAAGGAACATTCAGTACTTC. Translation: CASTNPGLAGTRNIQYF.

This clonotype turned up a few times. J is TRBJ2-4 and V is TRBV27, with D possibly being TRBD1 or TRBD2 (5 bases each). The CDR3 runs to 17 residues. V lost 7 bases to trimming and J lost 0 bases, with 19 bases between them. CDR1 is MNHEY and CDR2 is SMNVEV in the germline V gene (reference sequence). The CDR3 region has the DNA TGTGCCAGCAATCCCCAGGGACCCCTCATAGCCAAAAACATTCAGTACTTC. This sequence encodes CASNPQGPLIAKNIQYF.

In this sample, this clonotype turned up once. The gene calls are TRBV12-5 and TRBJ2-1, with 9 bases that match TRBD2. Trimming at V came to 9 bases and at J to 9 bases, leaving 18 bases not matched to a gene. This CDR3 region has 16 residues. Per germline, CDR1 LGHNT and CDR2 FRNRAP. CDR3 region: CASYPSGAGGYVEQFF. In DNA form, the CDR3 reads TGTGCTAGCTATCCCTCAGGGGCGGGAGGGTACGTTGAGCAGTTCTTC.

The rearrangement links TRBV20-1 to TRBJ2-5, with a possible D match to TRBD2 (6 bases). Trimming cost V 5 bases and J 11 bases, with 27 bases left between them. The germline CDR1 and CDR2 sequences are DFQATT and SNEGSKA (reference sequence). This CDR3 region has 15 residues. In DNA form, the CDR3 reads TGCAGTGCTCTGCCGGGACTTCCAAGTGGCAATGAGCAGTACTTC. This gives the protein CSALPGLPSGNEQYF.

The V and J genes are TRBV9 and TRBJ2-7; 10 bases match TRBD2. Germline V gene data show CDR1 as SGDLS and CDR2 as YYNGEE. V was pared by 0 bases and J by 3 bases, with 9 bases of the junction left unmatched. The CDR3 is made up of 17 amino acids. Here the CDR3 reads CASSVGGLAGEFYEQYF. The CDR3 DNA sequence: TGTGCCAGCAGCGTAGGAGGGCTAGCGGGAGAATTCTACGAGCAGTACTTC.

This clonotype was picked up a small number of times. This chain uses TRBV5-4 with TRBJ2-3, with D hard to call. With 2 bases removed from V and 4 bases from J, the gap between germline ends came to 11 bases. The CDR3 has 14 residues. Per the germline V gene, CDR1 is SGHNT and CDR2 is YYREEE (reference sequence). As DNA, the CDR3 is TGTGCCAGCAGCTTTCTCCATCGGGCAGATACGCAGTATTTT. Its translation is CASSFLHRADTQYF.

CDR3 loop: CASMRRSDYEQYF. The CDR3 DNA follows: TGTGCCAGCATGAGGCGGTCAGACTACGAGCAGTACTTC. The chain employs TRBV6-1 and TRBJ2-7; D gene unclear. The CDR3 has 13 residues. Trimming stripped 7 bases from V and 3 bases from J, with 13 bases between. Per germline, CDR1 MNHNS and CDR2 SASEGT.